This entry lists 31 T cell receptor beta chains sequenced from one sample in a study of T cell responses to AZD1222 COVID-19 vaccine. The table came from immunoSEQ multiplex PCR; TCRdb's copy has only in-frame clones and leaves some out. This table has around 110,000 clones, just over 85% appearing once. Specimen: peripheral blood, collected on day 0 of AZD1222 vaccination. The source is an adult in good health.

CDR3 nucleotides: TGTGCCAGCAGTATTAGGACAGGGGGGTCCTACGAGCAGTACTTC. Its translation: CASSIRTGGSYEQYF. The chain is built from TRBV27 and TRBJ2-7; 10 positions agree with TRBD1. The CDR3 totals 15 residues. The ends lost 5 bases at V and 1 base at J; junction bases unmatched: 5. Germline CDR1 and CDR2: MNHEY and SMNVEV (reference sequence).

The sample holds one count of this clone. CDR3 region: CASSPGLRVPGQGVTGELFF. CDR3 DNA: TGTGCCAGCAGCCCCGGACTAAGAGTTCCGGGACAGGGAGTCACCGGGGAGCTGTTTTTT. The chain joins TRBV7-3 to TRBJ2-2, with 9 bases fitting TRBD1. Trimming removed 5 bases from V and 4 bases from J; junction bases left unmatched: 20. Germline CDR1 and CDR2: SGHTA and FQGTGA. The CDR3 contains 20 residues.

The chain carries TRBV30 and TRBJ1-4; D possibly corresponds to TRBD1 (5 bases). CDR3 length: 14 amino acids. Germline-derived CDR1 and CDR2 are GTSNPN and SVGIG (reference sequence). The V gene lost 3 bases and the J gene lost 0 bases, with 8 bases spanning the gap. Written as DNA, the CDR3 is TGTGCCTGGAGGGGGACCGCAACTAATGAAAAACTGTTTTTT. The encoded protein is CAWRGTATNEKLFF.

The J gene is TRBJ2-5, the V gene TRBV18, with D possibly matching TRBD1 (7 bases). The germline V gene encodes CDR1 KGHSH and CDR2 LQKENI. The length of the CDR3 is 15 residues. The V and J ends lost 3 bases and 2 bases respectively, with 13 bases between them. The CDR3 loop is CASSPPGGQQETQYF. The CDR3 DNA reads as TGTGCCAGCTCACCTCCCGGGGGACAGCAAGAGACCCAGTACTTC.

The CDR3 loop is CASSPEPMMNTEAFF. In nucleotides, the CDR3 is TGTGCCAGCAGCCCCGAGCCGATGATGAACACTGAAGCTTTCTTT. The chain joins TRBV11-2 to TRBJ1-1; unclear D gene. V lost 5 bases and J 0 bases, leaving 13 bases between the germline ends. The CDR3 covers 15 residues. Germline V gene lookup returns CDR1 SGHAT and CDR2 FQNNGV.

The CDR3 nucleotides read TGTGCCAGCAGCCCTGGACAGGGGCGGAACACTGAAGCTTTCTTT. Translation gives CASSPGQGRNTEAFF. V is TRBV7-3 and J is TRBJ1-1; TRBD1 matches 9 bases. V shed 5 bases and J 1 base; nucleotides not matched to a gene: 5. Germline assignment: CDR1 SGHTA and CDR2 FQGTGA. CDR3 size: 15 residues.

The V call is TRBV28, the J call TRBJ2-7; no firm D call. Germline V gene data show CDR1 as MDHEN and CDR2 as SYDVKM. The CDR3 runs 13 residues. V shed 3 bases and J shed 1 base, with 7 bases lying between them. The chain's CDR3 is CASSFSGSYEQYF. As DNA, the CDR3 is TGTGCCAGCAGTTTTTCCGGGTCCTACGAGCAGTACTTC.

V gene TRBV18 combines with J gene TRBJ2-5, with D uncertain. CDR1 KGHSH and CDR2 LQKENI come from the germline V gene. Deletions cut 6 bases from V and 5 bases from J, with 16 bases between. The length of the CDR3 is 14 residues. The CDR3 reads CASSGLAPEETQYF. The CDR3 DNA reads TGTGCCAGCTCCGGTTTGGCCCCAGAGGAGACCCAGTACTTC.

CDR3 nucleotide sequence: TGTGCCAGCAGTTACCACGAGGGACAGGGCTACGAGCAGTACTTC. Its protein product is CASSYHEGQGYEQYF. The rearrangement links TRBV6-5 to TRBJ2-7; 9 nucleotides match TRBD1. V trimming: 2 bases; J trimming: 3 bases; junction bases outside the gene matches: 5. Germline lookup yields CDR1 MNHEY and CDR2 SVGAGI. This CDR3 is 15 amino acids long.

V and J are TRBV4-1 and TRBJ1-2; D ambiguous. Trimming left V 1 base short and J 0 bases short, with 9 bases between. The CDR3 has 15 amino acids. Germline V CDR1 and CDR2: MGHRA, YSYEKL. CDR3 DNA sequence: TGCGCCAGCAGCCAAGGGGTCAAGACTAACTATGGCTACACCTTC. Translated, it gives CASSQGVKTNYGYTF.

The V call is TRBV19, the J call TRBJ1-2; unclear D gene. The CDR3 has 14 residues. Germline V gene lookup returns CDR1 LNHDA and CDR2 SQIVND (reference sequence). The V end was cut by 3 bases, the J end by 4 bases, with 12 bases between. Written as DNA, the CDR3 is TGTGCCAGTAGTATCTCCACAGCTTCCTATGGCTACACCTTC. Amino acids: CASSISTASYGYTF.

V and J are TRBV4-2 and TRBJ2-1; possibly TRBD2 for D (5 bases). Germline CDR1 is LGHNA and CDR2 is YNFKEQ. The length of the CDR3 is 17 residues. Trimming cost V 0 bases and J 2 bases, with 14 bases left between them. The CDR3 region is CASSQDGAGGPYNEQFF. As DNA, the CDR3 is TGTGCCAGCAGCCAAGATGGAGCCGGAGGCCCCTACAATGAGCAGTTCTTC.

The gene calls are TRBV2 and TRBJ1-2, with TRBD1 matching over 8 bases. The CDR3 runs to 12 residues. Trimming cost V 8 bases and J 3 bases; bases outside gene matches: 2. Germline CDR1 and CDR2: SNHLY and FYNNEI. CDR3 region: CASGGQDYGYTF. The CDR3 bases are TGTGCCAGCGGGGGACAGGACTATGGCTACACCTTC.

The chain couples TRBV7-9 to TRBJ1-1; D unresolved. V lost 3 bases and J lost 5, with 10 bases in between. Germline V CDR1 and CDR2: SEHNR, FQNEAQ (reference sequence). CDR3 length: 13 amino acids. The CDR3 sequence is CASSFWGQTEAFF. The DNA of the CDR3 is TGTGCCAGCAGCTTCTGGGGTCAAACTGAAGCTTTCTTT.

The chain recombines TRBV6-5 with TRBJ2-1, with 8 bases lining up with TRBD2. The length of the CDR3 is 15 residues. The trim removed 0 bases at V and 8 bases at J, leaving 6 bases unmatched. Germline V gene data show CDR1 as MNHEY and CDR2 as SVGAGI. For the CDR3, the DNA is TGTGCCAGCAGTTACTCCGTAGCGGGAACCCATGAGCAGTTCTTC. The encoded protein is CASSYSVAGTHEQFF.

The chain uses TRBV19 and TRBJ2-7; D is unresolved. The germline V and J ends were trimmed by 6 bases and 2 bases, with 17 bases remaining between them. The CDR3 is made up of 15 amino acids. Germline-derived CDR1 and CDR2 are LNHDA and SQIVND (reference sequence). The CDR3 DNA sequence: TGTGCCAGTAGATTAGACCCGAATCTTCCCTACGAGCAGTACTTC. Translated: CASRLDPNLPYEQYF. The full variable domain, with the rest looked up from reference TRBV19 and TRBJ2-7, is DGGITQSPKYLFRKEGQNVTLSCEQNLNHDAMYWYRQDPGQGLRLIYYSQIVNDFQKGDIAEGYSVSREKKESFPLTVTSAQKNPTAFYLCASRLDPNLPYEQYFGPGTRLTVT.

V is TRBV23-1 and J is TRBJ2-3; 7 nucleotides line up with TRBD1. TRBV23-1 is noted as an ORF with a role that remains uncertain. The CDR3 spans 16 residues. V trimming: 5 bases; J trimming: 0 bases; junction bases outside the gene matches: 8. The DNA for the CDR3 is TGCGCCAGCAGTTCCCGGACAGGCTCTAGCACAGATACGCAGTATTTT. This codes for CASSSRTGSSTDTQYF.

The count of this clone is one. V is TRBV5-8 and J is TRBJ1-6; 8 bases match TRBD1. This CDR3 is built from 15 residues. CDR1 SGHTS and CDR2 YDEGEE come from the germline V gene. V was pared by 4 bases and J by 7 bases, with 7 bases of the junction left unmatched. The CDR3, as DNA: TGTGCCAGCAGCCTCGACAGGGGCTACAATTCACCCCTCCACTTT. Amino acid sequence: CASSLDRGYNSPLHF.

The chain joins TRBV4-2 to TRBJ1-6, with D tentatively TRBD1 (6 bases). The CDR3 consists of 17 residues. V lost 1 base, J lost 10 bases, and 20 bases lay in between. CDR1 and CDR2 (germline): LGHNA, YNFKEQ. The CDR3 nucleotides read TGTGCCAGCAGCCAAGTTGGGGGGCCCCTGGGCCGGTCACCCCTCCACTTT. Encoded protein: CASSQVGGPLGRSPLHF.

The chain links TRBV7-2 to TRBJ1-6, with a possible D match to TRBD1 (6 bases). CDR1 SGHTA and CDR2 FQGNSA come from the germline V gene. The CDR3 is made up of 15 amino acids. Deletions cut 4 bases from V and 7 bases from J, with 14 bases between. In DNA, the CDR3 is TGTGCCAGCAGCTCCGGGACACGAGGCAATTCACCCCTCCACTTT. Translation gives CASSSGTRGNSPLHF. Based on the CDR3 plus reference TRBV7-2 and TRBJ1-6, the full variable domain is GAGVSQSPSNKVTEKGKDVELRCDPISGHTALYWYRQSLGQGLEFLIYFQGNSAPDKSGLPSDRFSAERTGGSVSTLTIQRTQQEDSAVYLCASSSGTRGNSPLHFGNGTRLTVT.

The chain uses TRBV28 and TRBJ1-2, with D possibly TRBD1 on 6 matching bases. V lost 6 bases and J 4 bases, leaving 9 bases between the germline ends. The CDR3 spans 12 residues. Germline V gene lookup returns CDR1 MDHEN and CDR2 SYDVKM. This CDR3 reads CASRGGIYGYTF. For the CDR3, the DNA is TGTGCCAGCAGGGGGGGCATCTATGGCTACACCTTC.

The chain is built from TRBV5-1 and TRBJ1-1, with a tentative D call TRBD1 (5 bases). Trimming took off 4 bases at V and 5 bases at J, with 15 bases between the two ends. CDR3 length: 14 amino acids. The V gene's germline CDR1 is SGHRS and CDR2 YFSETQ. CDR3 sequence (DNA): TGCGCCAGCAGCCGGAACCCAGGGAATACTGAAGCTTTCTTT. This encodes CASSRNPGNTEAFF.

The V gene is TRBV6-4, the J gene TRBJ2-7; TRBD1 is a possible D gene (5 bases). CDR1 and CDR2 from the germline V gene are MRHNA and SNTAGT. V was pared by 6 bases and J by 2 bases, with 17 bases between. This CDR3 is built from 15 residues. The CDR3 sequence: CASRPKQVSPYEQYF. CDR3 in DNA: TGTGCCAGCAGGCCGAAACAGGTTTCCCCCTACGAGCAGTACTTC.

This CDR3 reads CASSDSGSGMLGYTF. CDR3 in DNA: TGTGCCAGCAGTGATAGTGGATCAGGGATGCTTGGCTACACCTTC. The chain combines TRBV6-1 with TRBJ1-2; a weak D match, TRBD1 (5 bases). Trimming cost V 3 bases and J 7 bases, with 18 bases left between them. The CDR3 length is 15 residues. Germline assignment: CDR1 MNHNS and CDR2 SASEGT.

This chain links TRBV18 with TRBJ2-7, with 12 bases aligning to TRBD2. CDR3 length equals 16 residues. Per the germline V gene, CDR1 is KGHSH and CDR2 is LQKENI. Trimming cost V 1 base and J 5 bases; bases outside gene matches: 6. CDR3: CASSPQLAGGPHEQYF. The DNA for the CDR3 is TGTGCCAGCTCACCACAGCTAGCGGGAGGGCCCCACGAGCAGTACTTC.

V and J are TRBV5-1 and TRBJ1-2; D ambiguous. The CDR3 sequence is 14 residues long. CDR1 SGHRS and CDR2 YFSETQ come from the germline V gene. Between the trimmed V and J ends, which lost 4 bases and 3 bases, there was a span of 13 bases. CDR3 protein: CASSPDGGDYGYTF. CDR3 coding DNA: TGCGCCAGCAGCCCGGACGGAGGCGACTATGGCTACACCTTC.

The chain joins TRBV7-9 to TRBJ1-6; maybe TRBD1 (5 bases). With 4 bases removed from V and 14 bases from J, the gap between germline ends came to 15 bases. Per the germline V gene, CDR1 is SEHNR and CDR2 is FQNEAQ (reference sequence). CDR3 length: 13 residues. CDR3 sequence (DNA): TGTGCCAGCAGCTCCTTCGGGGGATTAACCCTCCACTTT. Protein sequence: CASSSFGGLTLHF.

The chain combines TRBV6-4 with TRBJ1-1; tentative D call: TRBD1 (5 bases). The V and J ends lost 5 bases and 1 base respectively, with 8 bases between them. This CDR3 comprises 13 residues. CDR1 MRHNA and CDR2 SNTAGT come from the germline V gene. DNA of the CDR3: TGTGCCAGCAGTTCGACAGCGAACACTGAAGCTTTCTTT. Residues: CASSSTANTEAFF.

CDR3 nucleotides: TGCGCCAGCAGCTTGGCGCAGGGCCTCCGCTATGGCTACACCTTC. Translating it yields CASSLAQGLRYGYTF. The chain combines TRBV5-1 with TRBJ1-2, with D possibly matching TRBD1 (5 bases). The CDR3 is made up of 15 amino acids. V lost 0 bases to trimming and J lost 4 bases, with 13 bases between them. CDR1 SGHRS and CDR2 YFSETQ come from the germline V gene.

V and J are TRBV7-9 and TRBJ1-2; D unclear. The CDR3 has 13 amino acids. The germline V gene encodes CDR1 SEHNR and CDR2 FQNEAQ (reference sequence). Between the trimmed V and J ends, which lost 1 base and 4 bases, there was a span of 7 bases. As DNA, the CDR3 is TGTGCCAGCAGCTTAGACGGGATCTATGGCTACACCTTC. This encodes CASSLDGIYGYTF.

This rearrangement joins TRBV27 to TRBJ2-7; 7 bases align to TRBD1. CDR3 length: 16 amino acids. Per germline, CDR1 MNHEY and CDR2 SMNVEV (reference sequence). V trimming: 4 bases; J trimming: 3 bases; junction bases outside the gene matches: 12. Written as DNA, the CDR3 is TGTGCCAGCAGTTCGAAACCAACAGGGGTCTACTACGAGCAGTACTTC. Its translation is CASSSKPTGVYYEQYF.